A single sample gave rise to the 18 T cell receptor beta chains below, sequenced in a study of cytomegalovirus exposure and HLA in healthy donors. The study ran its PCR with 60 Vbeta and 13 Jbeta primers. The protocol was immunoSEQ multiplex PCR, while the TCRdb copy is restricted to in-frame clones and leaves out a portion. The sample holds 130,000 or so clones; 8.5% are singletons and the top ten take under 7%. The sequenced material came from PBMCs. The receptors shown here come from a man aged 35 to 55 in good health and CMV-seronegative.

The rearrangement uses TRBV11-3 and TRBJ2-3; 9 bases line up with TRBD1. V was clipped by 1 base and J by 0 bases; unmatched bases: 2. The germline V gene encodes CDR1 SGHNT and CDR2 YENEEA. This CDR3 comprises 16 residues. In nucleotides, the CDR3 is TGTGCCAGCAGCTTAGGTGGACAGGGGAGCACAGATACGCAGTATTTT. Residues: CASSLGGQGSTDTQYF.

The J gene is TRBJ1-1, the V gene TRBV7-8, with D possibly being TRBD1 (6 bases). Trimming took off 5 bases at V and 2 bases at J, with 15 bases between the two ends. Germline V gene data show CDR1 as SGHVS and CDR2 as FQNEAQ. This CDR3 region has 15 residues. The CDR3 nucleotides are TGTGCCAGCAGCCGTCTGGGGGCGGAAAACACTGAAGCTTTCTTT. This encodes CASSRLGAENTEAFF.

Only a few counts were recorded for this clone. The chain uses TRBV7-2 and TRBJ1-2; D is unclear. The germline V gene has CDR1 SGHTA and CDR2 FQGNSA. CDR3 length equals 14 residues. V was trimmed by 2 bases and J by 7 bases, leaving 14 bases between them. The CDR3 nucleotides are TGTGCCAGCAGCTTACTGGGTGATCGGGGTGGCTACACCTTC. It yields the protein CASSLLGDRGGYTF.

This sequence joins TRBV5-6 and TRBJ1-2; D gene unclear. From germline, CDR1 is SGHDT and CDR2 YYEEEE. The CDR3 loop spans 13 amino acids. V was trimmed by 0 bases and J by 4 bases, leaving 7 bases between them. CDR3 sequence (DNA): TGTGCCAGCAGCTTGGCAGGCGTCTATGGCTACACCTTC. Translated, it gives CASSLAGVYGYTF.

This clone was picked up a small number of times. The rearrangement uses TRBV29-1 and TRBJ2-3, with a weak D call TRBD2 (6 bases). The germline V gene encodes CDR1 SQVTM and CDR2 ANQGSEA. The CDR3 is made up of 15 amino acids. Trimming took 1 base from V and 3 from J, leaving 14 bases between them. The CDR3 nucleotides are TGCAGCGTTGAAGCCATGGAGGGGAGGACAGATACGCAGTATTTT. Translation: CSVEAMEGRTDTQYF.

The CDR3 region has the DNA TGTGCCAGCAGCTCCGGACAGGGGCCCACTAATGAAAAACTGTTTTTT. As protein: CASSSGQGPTNEKLFF. This chain uses TRBV7-2 with TRBJ1-4; TRBD1 matches at 9 bases. Per the germline V gene, CDR1 is SGHTA and CDR2 is FQGNSA. This CDR3 has 16 amino acids. Losses at the gene ends were 4 bases for V and 2 bases for J; bases not matched to a gene: 5.

Worth noting for this clone: Other DNA sequences of this sample code for an identical CDR3. The chain has TRBV29-1 and TRBJ1-2; 7 bases fit TRBD1. The V segment lost 2 bases and the J segment 4 bases; nucleotides outside the gene matches: 7. This CDR3 comprises 14 residues. CDR1 is SQVTM and CDR2 is ANQGSEA in the germline V gene. Here the CDR3 DNA reads TGCAGCGTTGAAACAGGGGCCCTAATCTATGGCTACACCTTC. It translates to CSVETGALIYGYTF.

The V and J genes are TRBV6-5 and TRBJ2-1, with D tentatively TRBD2 (6 bases). CDR3 length: 13 residues. Germline V gene sequence: CDR1 MNHEY, CDR2 SVGAGI. V shed 8 bases and J shed 11 bases, with 19 bases lying between them. The CDR3 DNA sequence: TGTGCCAGCCGACCCTCTCCAGGGAGGAAGCAGTTCTTC. Protein sequence: CASRPSPGRKQFF.

This clone was counted a few times. The genes are TRBV7-9 and TRBJ1-1; a weak D match, TRBD1 (5 bases). CDR1 is SEHNR and CDR2 is FQNEAQ in the germline V gene (reference sequence). V lost 4 bases, J lost 8 bases, and 11 bases lay in between. The CDR3 runs 12 residues. The CDR3 reads CASSYWTPEAFF. The CDR3, as DNA: TGTGCCAGCAGCTACTGGACACCGGAAGCTTTCTTT. The full variable domain, completed using reference TRBV7-9 and TRBJ1-1, is DTGVSQNPRHKITKRGQNVTFRCDPISEHNRLYWYRQTLGQGPEFLTYFQNEAQLEKSRLLSDRFSAERPKGSFSTLEIQRTEQGDSAMYLCASSYWTPEAFFGQGTRLTVV.

The rearrangement links TRBV9 to TRBJ2-7; 8 nucleotides line up with TRBD2. This CDR3 contains 15 residues. Trimming cost V 0 bases and J 3 bases; bases outside gene matches: 5. Germline CDR1 and CDR2: SGDLS and YYNGEE. CDR3 bases: TGTGCCAGCAGCGTAGGGGGTAGCGGGGTCTACGAGCAGTACTTC. Amino acid sequence: CASSVGGSGVYEQYF.

The J gene is TRBJ2-2, the V gene TRBV28, with a tentative D call TRBD1 (5 bases). Germline CDR1 is MDHEN and CDR2 is SYDVKM. CDR3 size: 16 residues. Trimming took 3 bases from V and 0 from J, leaving 11 bases between them. CDR3 DNA sequence: TGTGCCAGCAGTTTTGTACAGGCTCCGAACACCGGGGAGCTGTTTTTT. Translated: CASSFVQAPNTGELFF.

This clone was seen only a few times. V and J are TRBV10-1 and TRBJ2-1; TRBD2 might be the D (6 bases). The CDR3 contains 14 residues. With 4 bases removed from V and 2 bases from J, the gap between germline ends came to 9 bases. Germline CDR1 is WNHNN and CDR2 is SYGVQD (reference sequence). CDR3 loop: CASSAGTPYNEQFF. DNA for the CDR3: TGCGCCAGCAGTGCCGGGACTCCCTACAATGAGCAGTTCTTC.

This chain uses TRBV7-9 with TRBJ2-7; D is unclear. The CDR3 is 13 amino acids. V shed 5 bases and J shed 1 base, with 9 bases lying between them. Looked up from germline, CDR1 is SEHNR and CDR2 is FQNEAQ (reference sequence). The CDR3 sequence is CASSQLRSYEQYF. The CDR3, as DNA: TGTGCCAGCAGCCAACTACGATCCTACGAGCAGTACTTC.

This chain connects TRBV4-1 to TRBJ1-4; unclear D gene. Trimming took off 1 base at V and 10 bases at J, with 13 bases between the two ends. The CDR3 loop spans 14 amino acids. Germline assignment: CDR1 MGHRA and CDR2 YSYEKL. CDR3: CASSQGRGFGKLFF. CDR3 coding DNA: TGCGCCAGCAGCCAAGGAAGAGGGTTCGGAAAACTGTTTTTT.

The CDR3 protein is CASSSPGYEQYF. The CDR3 bases are TGTGCCAGCAGTAGCCCCGGCTACGAGCAGTACTTC. V usage is TRBV2 and J usage is TRBJ2-7; D remains ambiguous. CDR1 is SNHLY, CDR2 FYNNEI, per germline. The length of the CDR3 is 12 residues. Trimming cost V 5 bases and J 3 bases, with 8 bases left between them.

This chain links TRBV2 with TRBJ2-6; 7 nucleotides align to TRBD1. The germline CDR1 and CDR2 sequences are SNHLY and FYNNEI. The CDR3 spans 14 residues. The J segment lost 2 bases and the V segment lost 8 bases, leaving 3 bases of the junction unmatched. The CDR3 DNA reads TGTGCCAGCTGTACAGGGGCTGGGGCCAACGTCCTGACTTTC. Translation: CASCTGAGANVLTF. The whole variable domain, filled in from reference TRBV2 and TRBJ2-6, reads EPEVTQTPSHQVTQMGQEVILRCVPISNHLYFYWYRQILGQKVEFLVSFYNNEISEKSEIFDDQFSVERPDGSNFTLKIRSTKLEDSAMYFCASCTGAGANVLTFGAGSRLTVL.

This clone was detected only a few times. The J gene is TRBJ1-3, the V gene TRBV7-2; D is uncertain. The ends were cut back, 1 base at V and 4 bases at J, with 8 bases in the middle. Germline loops: CDR1 SGHTA, CDR2 FQGNSA. The CDR3 has 14 residues. CDR3 protein: CASSLGGSGNTIYF. The CDR3 DNA reads as TGTGCCAGCAGCTTAGGAGGATCAGGAAACACCATATATTTT.

The rearrangement uses TRBV11-2 and TRBJ2-7, with D possibly TRBD2 on 6 matching bases. This CDR3 has 11 amino acids. V was shortened by 8 bases and J by 7 bases, with 12 bases between the two germline ends. Germline-derived CDR1 and CDR2 are SGHAT and FQNNGV. CDR3 in amino acids: CASLALAEQYF. In DNA form, the CDR3 reads TGTGCCAGCTTGGCTCTAGCGGAGCAGTACTTC.